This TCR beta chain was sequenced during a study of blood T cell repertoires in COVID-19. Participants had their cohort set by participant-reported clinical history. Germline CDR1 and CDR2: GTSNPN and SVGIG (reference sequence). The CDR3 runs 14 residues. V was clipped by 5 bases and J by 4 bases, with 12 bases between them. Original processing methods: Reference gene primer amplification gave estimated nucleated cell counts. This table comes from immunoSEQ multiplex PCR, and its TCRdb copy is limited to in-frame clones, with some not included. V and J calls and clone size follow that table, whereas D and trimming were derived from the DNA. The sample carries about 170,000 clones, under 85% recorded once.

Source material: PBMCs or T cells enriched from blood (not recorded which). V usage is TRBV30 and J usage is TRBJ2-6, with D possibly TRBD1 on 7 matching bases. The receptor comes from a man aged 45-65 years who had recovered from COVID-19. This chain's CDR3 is CAWGRGEGANVLTF. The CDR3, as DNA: TGTGCCTGGGGCAGGGGGGAAGGGGCCAACGTCCTGACTTTC.